The 14 T cell receptor beta chains below all came from one sample that was sequenced in a study of lymphopenia after photon versus proton radiotherapy. Profiled with immunoSEQ multiplex PCR; TCRdb holds only in-frame clones, not every one. The sample holds around 30,000 clones, roughly nine tenths seen once. The specimen comprised peripheral blood, sampled from a patient treated with proton-based radiotherapy. The receptors derive from a woman in her sixties or seventies with pancreatic cancer. Some clones in this sample may be carry-over from other donors' samples.

The chain couples TRBV7-2 to TRBJ2-7; 10 bases agree with TRBD2. V lost 6 bases and J lost 1; bases outside the gene matches: 6. Germline V CDR1 and CDR2: SGHTA, FQGNSA. CDR3 length equals 15 residues. CDR3 protein: CASRATSGHSYEQYF. The CDR3 DNA reads TGTGCCAGCAGGGCGACTAGCGGGCATTCCTACGAGCAGTACTTC.

This clone was seen a single time. The CDR3 here is CASTIYEGGTDTQYF. In DNA form, the CDR3 reads TGTGCCAGCACCATTTATGAGGGGGGCACAGATACGCAGTATTTT. This chain uses TRBV5-5 with TRBJ2-3; maybe TRBD1 (6 bases). Trimming stripped 6 bases from V and 1 base from J, with 15 bases between. The CDR3 has 15 amino acids. Per the germline V gene, CDR1 is SGHKS and CDR2 is YYEKEE (reference sequence).

CDR3 sequence: CASSQDVTGTYNEQFF. CDR3 nucleotide sequence: TGCGCCAGCAGCCAAGACGTTACAGGAACCTACAATGAGCAGTTCTTC. The genes are TRBV4-1 and TRBJ2-1, with D possibly matching TRBD1 (5 bases). Germline V gene sequence: CDR1 MGHRA, CDR2 YSYEKL. Trimming stripped 0 bases from V and 2 bases from J, with 11 bases between. The CDR3 sequence is 16 residues long.

This chain links TRBV4-1 with TRBJ2-5; 10 bases are shared with TRBD2. CDR3 length equals 18 residues. Losses at the gene ends were 1 base for V and 1 base for J; bases not matched to a gene: 9. The germline gives CDR1 MGHRA, CDR2 YSYEKL. The CDR3 reads CASSQVKAGTSVQETQYF. The CDR3, as DNA: TGCGCCAGCAGCCAAGTTAAAGCCGGGACTAGCGTCCAAGAGACCCAGTACTTC.

The chain couples TRBV5-1 to TRBJ2-3; D gene ambiguous. Trimming removed 0 bases at V and 0 bases at J, with 14 bases between. Germline assignment: CDR1 SGHRS and CDR2 YFSETQ. The CDR3 has 17 residues. The CDR3 DNA sequence: TGCGCCAGCAGCTTGGCCATCAGCCCGACTAGCACAGATACGCAGTATTTT. Residues: CASSLAISPTSTDTQYF. Full variable domain (remainder filled in from reference TRBV5-1 and TRBJ2-3): KAGVTQTPRYLIKTRGQQVTLSCSPISGHRSVSWYQQTPGQGLQFLFEYFSETQRNKGNFPGRFSGRQFSNSRSEMNVSTLELGDSALYLCASSLAISPTSTDTQYFGPGTRLTVL.

The chain joins TRBV19 to TRBJ1-5; D uncertain. From germline, CDR1 is LNHDA and CDR2 SQIVND (reference sequence). The CDR3 extends over 13 amino acids. Between the trimmed V and J ends, which lost 0 bases and 12 bases, there was a span of 12 bases. CDR3 nucleotides: TGTGCCAGTAGTATAGATCGGGCAGAGCTCCAGCATTTT. This codes for CASSIDRAELQHF.

The chain is built from TRBV28 and TRBJ1-2; D uncertain. Trimming pared 5 bases from V and 5 bases from J, leaving 9 bases between. There are 12 residues in the CDR3. CDR1 is MDHEN, CDR2 SYDVKM, per germline. The CDR3 region is CASSRRLYGYTF. In DNA form, the CDR3 reads TGTGCCAGCAGTCGGAGGTTGTATGGCTACACCTTC.

The chain has TRBV5-4 and TRBJ2-5; TRBD2 is a possible D gene (6 bases). The germline CDR1 and CDR2 sequences are SGHNT and YYREEE (reference sequence). The CDR3 is made up of 13 amino acids. Trimming shortened V by 1 base and J by 3 bases, and 7 bases separated the two germline ends. In DNA, the CDR3 is TGTGCCAGCAGCTTGACGGGAGAAGAGACCCAGTACTTC. Its translation is CASSLTGEETQYF.

The chain couples TRBV5-1 to TRBJ2-1; D uncertain. The germline CDR1 and CDR2 sequences are SGHRS and YFSETQ. V lost 0 bases and J lost 0, with 13 bases in between. The CDR3 is 17 amino acids. DNA for the CDR3: TGCGCCAGCAGCTTGGATGAATTTTGGAGCTCCTACAATGAGCAGTTCTTC. Encoded protein: CASSLDEFWSSYNEQFF.

This clone came up once. The chain carries TRBV6-1 and TRBJ2-3, with 14 bases that match TRBD2. The germline gives CDR1 MNHNS, CDR2 SASEGT. This CDR3 region has 18 residues. With V trimmed by 1 base and J by 1 base, 4 bases remained unmatched. CDR3 nucleotides: TGTGCCAGCAGTGAAGATGGGACTAGCGGGAGTCGCACAGATACGCAGTATTTT. This gives the protein CASSEDGTSGSRTDTQYF.

The rearrangement uses TRBV7-2 and TRBJ1-6, with D unclear. Germline assignment: CDR1 SGHTA and CDR2 FQGNSA. The CDR3 is made up of 13 amino acids. V lost 3 bases and J 7 bases, leaving 7 bases between the germline ends. The CDR3 loop is CASSFGSNSPLHF. The CDR3 DNA follows: TGTGCCAGCAGCTTTGGCAGCAATTCACCCCTCCACTTT.

This chain joins TRBV7-3 and TRBJ1-1, with unresolved D. The CDR3 extends over 16 amino acids. The germline V gene encodes CDR1 SGHTA and CDR2 FQGTGA. Trimming cost V 5 bases and J 1 base, with 17 bases left between them. CDR3 region: CASSPSSSTGNTEAFF. The DNA of the CDR3 is TGTGCCAGCAGCCCCTCCTCTTCGACGGGGAACACTGAAGCTTTCTTT.

This clone is a singleton in its sample. The V gene is TRBV18, the J gene TRBJ1-3; D possibly corresponds to TRBD1 (6 bases). V was shortened by 3 bases and J by 4 bases, with 13 bases between the two germline ends. This CDR3 has 15 residues. The germline V gene encodes CDR1 KGHSH and CDR2 LQKENI. CDR3: CASSPKQGEGNTIYF. Written as DNA, the CDR3 is TGTGCCAGCTCACCGAAACAGGGTGAAGGAAACACCATATATTTT.

This clone came up once. The gene calls are TRBV7-8 and TRBJ2-1; no reliable D call. V was pared by 5 bases and J by 3 bases, with 11 bases between. Germline lookup yields CDR1 SGHVS and CDR2 FQNEAQ. The length of the CDR3 is 14 residues. For the CDR3, the DNA is TGTGCCAGCAGCCCATCCGAGGTCTACAATGAGCAGTTCTTC. Protein: CASSPSEVYNEQFF. Supplemented by reference TRBV7-8 and TRBJ2-1, the full variable domain reads GAGVSQSPRYKVAKRGQDVALRCDPISGHVSLFWYQQALGQGPEFLTYFQNEAQLDKSGLPSDRFFAERPEGSVSTLKIQRTQQEDSAVYLCASSPSEVYNEQFFGPGTRLTVL.